This note documents a single TCR beta chain sequence. Antigen: not known. These data belong to a study of blood T cells in healthy people across ages. Study summary: Capture by template switching was about one barcoded beta molecule per two T cells.

V was cut by 3 bases and J by 1 base, with 8 bases left in between. This CDR3 has 14 residues. CDR1 and CDR2 (germline): KGHDR, SFDVKD. Notes on the study in general: Age brought a roughly linear fall in TCR beta diversity measured per million T cells. Unknown CMV status may confound age-related changes in expanded clones.

The sample, about 10 milliliters of peripheral blood, was drawn from each donor. Then a second PCR, running about 6 to 12 cycles, was carried out with a sample-barcoded 5' primer and a J-beta primer mix. A single record per CDR3 protein comes from TCRdb applying MiXCR to the 5' RACE reads. Among under 950,000 distinct CDR3 sequences listed, 20% to 25% were seen once. The chain carries TRBV24-1 and TRBJ2-5, with D possibly matching TRBD2 (6 bases). The sample was blood. This TCR was recovered from a man aged 70 or older in good health. The CDR3 loop is CATSDREFQETQYF. CDR3 coding DNA: TGTGCCACCAGTGATCGGGAGTTCCAAGAGACCCAGTACTTC.